One TCR beta chain is described in this entry. This record belongs to a study of blood T cell repertoires in COVID-19. CDR1 is SGHTA, CDR2 FQGTGA, per germline. The V and J ends lost 2 bases and 1 base, in that order; junction bases with no gene match: 5. The CDR3 has 17 amino acids. TCRdb keeps only in-frame clones here, not all; method: immunoSEQ multiplex PCR. Of a few hundred thousand clones in the sample, approximately 87% were seen once. The sample taken for sequencing was peripheral blood. The rearrangement uses TRBV7-3 and TRBJ2-2; TRBD2 matches at 9 bases. This receptor was identified in a man between 60 and 75 years old with acute or convalescent COVID-19. CDR3 sequence reads: CASSLDGLAMNTGELFF. The CDR3, as DNA: TGTGCCAGCAGCTTAGACGGACTAGCGATGAACACCGGGGAGCTGTTTTTT. Filled out from reference TRBV7-3 and TRBJ2-2, the complete variable domain reads GAGVSQTPSNKVTEKGKYVELRCDPISGHTALYWYRQSLGQGPEFLIYFQGTGAADDSGLPNDRFFAVRPEGSVSTLKIQRTERGDSAVYLCASSLDGLAMNTGELFFGEGSRLTVL.